This is a list of T cell receptor beta chains from one sample in a study of cytomegalovirus exposure and HLA in healthy donors. TCRdb's copy holds only in-frame clones and misses some; the assay was immunoSEQ multiplex PCR. The repertoire includes around 210,000 clones, approximately 80% of them detected once, and approximately 1.5% sits in the top ten. Sequencing input: PBMCs. The receptor set was obtained from a man in his fifties or sixties in good health and CMV-seronegative. Each CDR3 is given with its conserved first and last residue. A D gene is named only where the DNA matches it firmly. Not all rows give a size; the values are once, few, many and, for expanded clones, a class.

V	length	J	D	size	CDR3	DNA
TRBV27	14	TRBJ1-2	TRBD1	-	CASSFRGRSYGYTF	TGTGCCAGCAGTTTCAGGGGGCGCAGCTATGGCTACACCTTC
TRBV28	17	TRBJ1-1	TRBD1	-	CASSLWGQGAGGTEAFF	TGTGCCAGCAGTTTATGGGGACAGGGGGCGGGGGGCACTGAAGCTTTCTTT
TRBV9	15	TRBJ2-1	TRBD2	-	CASSVGTSLYNEQFF	TGTGCCAGCAGCGTAGGGACTAGTTTATACAATGAGCAGTTCTTC
TRBV6-5	14	TRBJ1-4	TRBD1	few	CASSEGTGNEKLFF	TGTGCCAGCAGTGAGGGGACAGGGAATGAAAAACTGTTTTTT
TRBV4-1	16	TRBJ2-7	TRBD1	-	CASSHGRGTGDDEQYF	TGCGCCAGCAGTCACGGAAGGGGGACAGGGGATGACGAGCAGTACTTC
TRBV27	15	TRBJ1-2	-	-	CASSLGGGRGYGYTF	TGTGCCAGCAGTTTAGGCGGGGGGCGAGGGTATGGCTACACCTTC
TRBV29-1	14	TRBJ2-7	-	-	CSVAPGHKTVEQYF	TGCAGCGTTGCCCCTGGACACAAAACCGTGGAGCAGTACTTC
TRBV19	14	TRBJ2-2	TRBD2	-	CASSIGGSAGELFF	TGTGCCAGTAGTATAGGCGGGAGCGCCGGGGAGCTGTTTTTT
TRBV9	15	TRBJ1-2	TRBD1	-	CASSVTGGPNYGYTF	TGTGCCAGCAGCGTTACAGGGGGACCTAACTATGGCTACACCTTC
TRBV7-8	16	TRBJ2-3	TRBD2	-	CASSPSQLAGVDTQYF	TGTGCCAGCAGCCCGTCCCAACTAGCGGGAGTAGATACGCAGTATTTT
TRBV10-3	15	TRBJ2-5	TRBD1	-	CAISDPTGNGETQYF	TGTGCCATCAGTGACCCGACAGGGAACGGAGAGACCCAGTACTTC
TRBV6-1	13	TRBJ2-3	TRBD1	-	CASSIDRGDTQYF	TGTGCCAGCAGCATAGACAGGGGGGATACGCAGTATTTT
TRBV4-2	16	TRBJ2-3	TRBD2	-	CASSQVAREGTDTQYF	TGTGCCAGCAGCCAAGTAGCCCGGGAGGGCACAGATACGCAGTATTTT
TRBV6-5	13	TRBJ1-1	-	-	CASRLLDDSEAFF	TGTGCCAGCAGGCTCCTCGATGACAGTGAAGCTTTCTTT
TRBV4-2	17	TRBJ2-1	TRBD2	-	CASSQEGTSGAYNEQFF	TGTGCCAGCAGCCAAGAGGGGACTAGCGGGGCCTACAATGAGCAGTTCTTC
TRBV9	13	TRBJ2-7	-	-	CASSVATGGEQYF	TGTGCCAGCAGCGTAGCTACTGGTGGCGAGCAGTACTTC
TRBV29-1	14	TRBJ2-7	TRBD2	-	CSVVKREISYEQYF	TGCAGCGTTGTCAAGCGGGAGATCAGCTACGAGCAGTACTTC
TRBV18	13	TRBJ1-2	TRBD1	-	CASSLGQGEGYTF	TGTGCCAGCTCCCTCGGACAGGGTGAAGGCTACACCTTC
TRBV6-1	15	TRBJ2-1	-	-	CASSGQGTLNNEQFF	TGTGCCAGCAGTGGGCAGGGAACCTTAAACAATGAGCAGTTCTTC
TRBV28	15	TRBJ2-7	-	-	CASSLLGQGRYEQYF	TGTGCCAGCAGTTTATTGGGTCAGGGGCGGTACGAGCAGTACTTC
TRBV27	16	TRBJ1-5	TRBD1	-	CASSFRGQGRNQPQHF	TGTGCCAGCAGTTTCCGTGGACAGGGACGAAATCAGCCCCAGCATTTT
TRBV7-8	14	TRBJ2-7	-	-	CASSLVGSSYEQYF	TGTGCCAGCAGCTTAGTCGGGAGCTCCTACGAGCAGTACTTC
TRBV5-5	14	TRBJ2-7	TRBD1	-	CASSLSQGVYEQYF	TGTGCCAGCAGCTTGAGTCAGGGGGTCTACGAGCAGTACTTC
TRBV28	16	TRBJ1-5	-	-	CASSLESFYSNQPQHF	TGTGCCAGCAGTTTAGAGAGTTTTTATAGCAATCAGCCCCAGCATTTT
TRBV6-1	15	TRBJ2-3	TRBD1	-	CASSEDPGGVDTQYF	TGTGCCAGCAGTGAAGACCCAGGGGGCGTCGATACGCAGTATTTT
TRBV5-8	13	TRBJ2-7	-	few	CASSFAGGFEQYF	TGTGCCAGCAGCTTTGCAGGGGGGTTCGAGCAGTACTTC
TRBV5-1	14	TRBJ2-3	-	-	CASSPSAGSDTQYF	TGCGCCAGCAGCCCCTCCGCGGGTTCAGATACGCAGTATTTT
TRBV19	15	TRBJ2-1	-	few	CASRPSPQSHNEQFF	TGTGCCAGTAGACCCAGTCCACAGAGTCACAATGAGCAGTTCTTC
TRBV5-4	16	TRBJ2-7	TRBD2	-	CASSLGLAGADYEQYF	TGTGCCAGCAGCCTGGGACTAGCGGGAGCGGACTACGAGCAGTACTTC
TRBV27	15	TRBJ2-3	-	-	CASSPWSRGTDTQYF	TGTGCCAGCAGTCCTTGGTCCCGGGGCACAGATACGCAGTATTTT
TRBV5-1	16	TRBJ2-1	-	-	CASSLGRKSSYNEQFF	TGCGCCAGCAGCTTGGGGCGGAAGAGCTCCTACAATGAGCAGTTCTTC
TRBV5-1	15	TRBJ1-1	-	-	CASSPPTGGNTEAFF	TGCGCCAGCAGCCCACCGACAGGAGGGAACACTGAAGCTTTCTTT
TRBV25-1	16	TRBJ1-2	TRBD1	-	CASSGQGASLYYGYTF	TGTGCCAGCAGTGGGCAGGGGGCCTCCCTCTACTATGGCTACACCTTC
TRBV6-1	14	TRBJ1-1	-	-	CASSFRPGSGEAFF	TGTGCCAGCAGTTTTCGTCCGGGGAGCGGTGAAGCTTTCTTT
TRBV5-3	16	TRBJ2-7	TRBD1	-	CAILIRKGALTYEQYF	TGTGCCATCCTCATTAGGAAGGGGGCGCTTACCTACGAGCAGTACTTC
TRBV11-2	14	TRBJ2-7	-	-	CASSFSTGAYEQYF	TGTGCCAGCAGCTTCTCGACAGGCGCCTACGAGCAGTACTTC
TRBV6-5	16	TRBJ2-1	-	-	CASSFRDTSPYNEQFF	TGTGCCAGCAGTTTCCGGGACACCTCACCCTACAATGAGCAGTTCTTC
TRBV2	13	TRBJ2-7	TRBD2	-	CASHETSASEQYF	TGTGCCAGTCACGAGACTAGCGCCTCCGAGCAGTACTTC
TRBV19	16	TRBJ2-1	-	few	CASSIEGGLVDNEQFF	TGTGCCAGTAGTATAGAGGGGGGGCTGGTCGACAATGAGCAGTTCTTC
TRBV9	16	TRBJ2-5	TRBD2	-	CASSVGSGSYQETQYF	TGTGCCAGCAGCGTAGGAAGCGGGAGCTACCAAGAGACCCAGTACTTC
TRBV9	17	TRBJ2-1	TRBD2	-	CASSVFGSAGVNNEQFF	TGTGCCAGCAGCGTATTCGGGTCAGCGGGGGTCAACAATGAGCAGTTCTTC
TRBV27	16	TRBJ2-1	TRBD2	-	CASRWGLAGHYNEQFF	TGTGCCAGCAGATGGGGACTAGCGGGCCACTACAATGAGCAGTTCTTC
TRBV5-6	13	TRBJ2-5	TRBD2	once	CASSRAGAETQYF	TGTGCCAGCAGCCGAGCGGGGGCGGAGACCCAGTACTTC
TRBV25-1	14	TRBJ1-2	TRBD1	-	CASSGAPGQYGYTF	TGTGCCAGCAGTGGAGCTCCGGGACAGTATGGCTACACCTTC
TRBV5-1	16	TRBJ1-3	-	-	CASSLDGLTGGNTIYF	TGCGCCAGCAGCTTGGACGGGCTCACAGGCGGAAACACCATATATTTT
TRBV2	14	TRBJ2-5	-	-	CASTQWATQETQYF	TGTGCCAGCACTCAATGGGCAACCCAAGAGACCCAGTACTTC
TRBV5-1	16	TRBJ2-3	-	-	CASSLVDLRSGDTQYF	TGCGCCAGCAGCTTGGTAGACTTAAGGAGCGGAGATACGCAGTATTTT
TRBV21-1	18	TRBJ1-5	-	-	CASSIRDRGLVSNQPQHF	TGTGCCAGCAGCATCAGGGACAGGGGGCTTGTGAGCAATCAGCCCCAGCATTTT
TRBV2	15	TRBJ1-5	-	-	CASSDGGRSNQPQHF	TGTGCCAGCAGTGATGGAGGGCGAAGCAATCAGCCCCAGCATTTT
TRBV7-8	14	TRBJ2-3	TRBD2	-	CASSRGGSADTQYF	TGTGCCAGCAGCAGGGGCGGGAGTGCAGATACGCAGTATTTT
TRBV27	19	TRBJ2-1	TRBD2	-	CASSRVASGRAPTYNEQFF	TGTGCCAGCAGTCGTGTGGCTAGCGGGAGGGCCCCGACCTACAATGAGCAGTTCTTC
TRBV14	13	TRBJ1-4	TRBD1	-	CASSLRTGEKLFF	TGTGCCAGCAGCTTAAGGACAGGGGAGAAACTGTTTTTT
TRBV10-2	15	TRBJ2-7	-	-	CASSEKRRDSYEQYF	TGCGCCAGCAGTGAAAAACGACGGGACTCCTACGAGCAGTACTTC
TRBV5-4	14	TRBJ2-5	-	-	CASSQGTKQETQYF	TGTGCCAGCAGCCAGGGGACTAAACAAGAGACCCAGTACTTC
TRBV28	15	TRBJ2-7	TRBD2	few	CASSPHAAGYYEQYF	TGTGCCAGCAGTCCCCACGCAGCGGGGTACTACGAGCAGTACTTC
TRBV11-2	14	TRBJ2-7	TRBD2	-	CASSLREGWDEQYF	TGTGCCAGCAGCTTAAGGGAGGGCTGGGACGAGCAGTACTTC
TRBV19	16	TRBJ1-1	TRBD1	few	CASSFGQGMKNTEAFF	TGTGCCAGTAGTTTCGGACAGGGGATGAAGAACACTGAAGCTTTCTTT